A single sample gave rise to the 4 T cell receptor beta chains below, sequenced in a study of blood T cell repertoires in COVID-19. Using immunoSEQ multiplex PCR, the repertoire was profiled, and TCRdb retains in-frame clones only, with some absent. Among 40,000 to 55,000 clones listed, more than 80% were seen once. The specimen was peripheral blood. The receptor set was obtained from a man in his forties with acute or convalescent COVID-19.

The sample holds a few counts of this clone. The J gene is TRBJ1-5, the V gene TRBV19, with 8 bases fitting TRBD1. The CDR3 is 15 residues long. Germline-derived CDR1 and CDR2 are LNHDA and SQIVND (reference sequence). V dropped 1 base and J dropped 5; count of bases not matched to a gene: 4. The CDR3 protein is CASSIANRGDQPQHF. CDR3 coding DNA: TGTGCCAGTAGTATAGCAAACAGGGGGGATCAGCCCCAGCATTTT.

To note about this clone: This sample also contains other DNA sequences that code for the same CDR3. The rearrangement links TRBV24-1 to TRBJ1-1; D is perhaps TRBD1 (6 bases). The CDR3 covers 11 residues. Germline loops: CDR1 KGHDR, CDR2 SFDVKD. The ends were cut back, 6 bases at V and 5 bases at J, with 6 bases in the middle. As DNA, the CDR3 is TGTGCCACCAGTAGGGGGACTGAAGCTTTCTTT. Its protein product is CATSRGTEAFF.

The rearrangement joins TRBV28 to TRBJ2-6; D gene unclear. There are 16 residues in the CDR3. CDR1 is MDHEN, CDR2 SYDVKM, per germline. Trimming stripped 3 bases from V and 2 bases from J, with 11 bases between. This chain's CDR3 is CASSFSRVAGANVLTF. CDR3 bases: TGTGCCAGCAGTTTTTCCCGGGTCGCTGGGGCCAACGTCCTGACTTTC.

By share of the sample, this clone is medium-sized. The V call is TRBV5-4, the J call TRBJ2-7; 7 bases agree with TRBD1. V dropped 3 bases and J dropped 7; count of bases not matched to a gene: 16. This CDR3 comprises 16 residues. CDR1 and CDR2 from the germline V gene are SGHNT and YYREEE (reference sequence). CDR3 residues: CASSWRHLTGFREQYV. The CDR3 DNA reads TGTGCCAGCAGCTGGAGGCATTTGACAGGGTTCAGGGAGCAGTACGTC.